The clone carrying this T cell receptor beta chain was counted a few times. This sample is part of a study of OX40 agonist ivuxolimab in advanced cancers. For the study at large: While on treatment, patients had intravenous ivuxolimab at 0.01 to 10 mg/kg every 2 weeks.

Data came from immunoSEQ multiplex PCR; TCRdb stores just in-frame clones and leaves some out. The top ten hold 5% to 6.5% of the sample, which has tens of thousands of clones, around 85% seen once. The CDR3 contains 13 residues. Germline lookup yields CDR1 GTSNPN and CDR2 SVGIG (reference sequence). V was pared by 2 bases and J by 4 bases, with 5 bases of the junction left unmatched. This specimen consisted of CD4+ or CD8+ T cells sorted from blood, obtained in a trial of the OX40 agonist ivuxolimab. The rearrangement joins TRBV30 to TRBJ2-7; TRBD2 matches at 7 bases. The clonotype comes from an adult with an advanced solid tumor such as melanoma, head and neck, liver or kidney cancer. The CDR3 region has the DNA TGTGCCTGGAGTATTACTAGCGTTTACGAGCAGTACTTC. Amino acid sequence: CAWSITSVYEQYF.